This TCR beta chain derives from a study of shared T cell receptors in the human thymus. Sequencing used immunoSEQ multiplex PCR; TCRdb keeps in-frame clones, though not all of them. The table shows fewer than 700,000 clones, with approximately 90% occurring only once. V dropped 5 bases and J dropped 7 bases, with 15 bases sitting between them. The CDR3 extends over 14 amino acids. Germline lookup yields CDR1 SGHTA and CDR2 FQGNSA. The same sample was also used in a study of human thymus T cells. From that paper: Thymic and blood repertoires appeared to show biased V and J gene usage. There were highly overlapping thymic repertoires among unrelated individuals, as related research reported.

The gene calls are TRBV7-2 and TRBJ1-5; TRBD1 might be the D (5 bases). The specimen was thymocytes. The TCR comes from a boy less than two years old with a congenital heart defect. CDR3 DNA sequence: TGTGCCAGCAGCCTATGGGGGGGGGTCCAGCCCCAGCATTTT. Its translation is CASSLWGGVQPQHF.